These T cell receptor beta chains were read from a single sample in a study of human T cells and chemical hapten exposure. A single record per CDR3 protein comes from TCRdb applying MiXCR to the RACE reads. There are over 80,000 distinct CDR3 sequences in the sample; 11% occur only once, and around 1.1% lies in the top ten. Sequencing was performed on whole blood, taken in connection with sensitization to the hapten diphenylcyclopropenone (DPC). The source of these receptors is a woman aged 25-40 years with alopecia areata. Some clones in this sample may be carry-over from other donors' samples. The CDR3 runs from the conserved cysteine through the conserved F or W. A D gene is named only where the DNA matches it firmly. The size entry is marked missing in some rows and otherwise reads once, few, many or a size class.

V gene	J gene	clone size	D gene	CDR3 protein	CDR3 DNA
TRBV4-3	TRBJ1-1	many	.	CASSQDMGGRSAFF	TGCGCCAGCAGCCAAGATATGGGGGGCAGGTCAGCTTTCTTT
TRBV15	TRBJ2-3	.	.	CATSRVSGNTQYF	TGTGCCACCAGCAGAGTGTCTGGTAATACGCAGTATTTT
TRBV19	TRBJ1-5	.	.	CASSKGGNQPQHF	TGTGCCAGTAGTAAAGGGGGCAATCAGCCCCAGCATTTT
TRBV24-1	TRBJ2-1	.	.	CATSRRGYEQFF	TGTGCCACCTCCCGACGGGGGTACGAGCAGTTCTTC
TRBV28	TRBJ2-3	few	TRBD1	CASSLWTGSTDTQYF	TGTGCCAGCAGTTTATGGACAGGGAGCACAGATACGCAGTATTTT
TRBV5-1	TRBJ2-3	many	.	CASSLEPDNTDTQYF	TGCGCCAGCAGCTTGGAACCCGACAACACAGATACGCAGTATTTT
TRBV7-6	TRBJ2-3	many	.	CASSPPLGRDARDTQYF	TGTGCCAGCAGCCCTCCGTTGGGGCGAGATGCCCGGGATACGCAGTATTTT
TRBV28	TRBJ1-3	many	.	CASGPLGGSGNTIYF	TGTGCCAGCGGCCCCTTAGGGGGTTCTGGAAACACCATATATTTT
TRBV10-3	TRBJ2-2	.	.	CAIRVTRNTGELFF	TGTGCCATCAGGGTGACACGGAACACCGGGGAGCTGTTTTTT
TRBV18	TRBJ2-5	few	TRBD2	CASSSLAGSGQETQYF	TGTGCCAGCTCATCGCTAGCGGGATCTGGGCAAGAGACCCAGTACTTC
TRBV27	TRBJ2-2	.	TRBD1	CASSLSGQTGKLFF	TGTGCCAGCAGTTTATCGGGACAGACGGGGAAGCTGTTTTTT
TRBV10-3	TRBJ1-1	many	.	CAIRLDGNTEAFF	TGTGCCATCAGACTAGACGGGAACACTGAAGCTTTCTTT
TRBV7-9	TRBJ1-6	many	.	CASSTDGASPLHF	TGTGCCAGCAGCACGGACGGGGCGTCACCCCTCCACTTT
TRBV6-5	TRBJ2-1	.	TRBD2	CASSLPGLVGEQFF	TGTGCCAGCAGTCTCCCGGGACTAGTCGGTGAGCAGTTCTTC
TRBV6-2/TRBV6-3	TRBJ2-7	.	.	CASVRDETYEQYF	TGTGCCAGCGTCCGGGACGAGACTTACGAGCAGTACTTC
TRBV29-1	TRBJ1-5	many	.	CSVGGSGNQPQHF	TGCAGCGTTGGGGGGTCAGGAAATCAGCCCCAGCATTTT
TRBV12-3/TRBV12-4	TRBJ2-1	few	TRBD2	CASTPMLAGGHEQFF	TGTGCCAGCACCCCGATGCTAGCGGGGGGCCATGAGCAGTTCTTC
TRBV4-3	TRBJ2-7	many	TRBD2	CASSQGTSGVSYEQYF	TGCGCCAGCAGCCAGGGGACTAGCGGCGTCTCCTACGAGCAGTACTTC
TRBV10-3	TRBJ1-4	many	.	CAISDSLDPGKLFF	TGTGCCATCAGTGATTCTTTAGATCCGGGGAAACTGTTTTTT
TRBV20-1	TRBJ2-7	many	TRBD1	CSAREGQVDHEQYF	TGCAGTGCTAGAGAGGGACAGGTGGATCACGAGCAGTACTTC
TRBV28	TRBJ2-7	.	.	CASSSPSREQYF	TGTGCCAGCAGTTCCCCTTCAAGGGAGCAGTACTTC
TRBV10-3	TRBJ1-3	few	TRBD1	CATGGQMAGNTIYF	TGTGCCACGGGGGGACAGATGGCTGGAAACACCATATATTTT
TRBV19	TRBJ1-4	many	.	CASSRTATNEKLFF	TGTGCCAGTTCCCGGACAGCAACTAATGAAAAACTGTTTTTT
TRBV18	TRBJ2-3	many	.	CASSPVGTYTDTQYF	TGTGCCAGCTCACCAGTCGGGACGTACACAGATACGCAGTATTTT
TRBV28	TRBJ2-1	many	.	CATRPQGGVHNEQFF	TGTGCCACCAGACCCCAGGGGGGCGTACATAATGAGCAGTTCTTC
TRBV27	TRBJ1-4	.	.	CASSPLPTSLDEKLFF	TGTGCCAGCAGTCCCCTACCGACGTCACTGGATGAAAAACTGTTTTTT
TRBV12-3/TRBV12-4	TRBJ2-3	.	.	CASSLGQGTQYF	TGTGCCAGCAGTTTAGGGCAGGGCACGCAGTATTTT
TRBV7-6	TRBJ2-1	many	TRBD2	CASSSGLAGGPHNEQFF	TGTGCCAGCAGCTCAGGACTAGCGGGAGGGCCCCACAATGAGCAGTTCTTC
TRBV29-1	TRBJ2-3	many	.	CSVRGSIVHTDTQYF	TGCAGCGTTCGAGGCTCGATCGTTCACACAGATACGCAGTATTTT
TRBV7-9	TRBJ2-5	few	.	CASSLGRGGETQYF	TGTGCCAGCAGCTTAGGAAGGGGCGGAGAGACCCAGTACTTC
TRBV13	TRBJ2-3	.	TRBD2	CASSHGLASSSDTQYF	TGTGCCAGCAGCCACGGACTAGCTAGCTCATCTGATACGCAGTATTTT
TRBV12-3/TRBV12-4	TRBJ2-1	many	TRBD2	CASGPSGRSSYNEQFF	TGTGCCAGCGGACCTAGCGGGAGAAGCTCCTACAATGAGCAGTTCTTC
TRBV27	TRBJ2-1	many	TRBD2	CASKGTSGVFSYNEQFF	TGTGCCAGCAAGGGAACTAGCGGGGTCTTCTCCTACAATGAGCAGTTCTTC
TRBV7-2	TRBJ1-2	few	.	CASSPYLRGGVIYGYTF	TGTGCCAGCAGCCCCTACCTCAGGGGAGGGGTGATCTATGGCTACACCTTC
TRBV4-2	TRBJ2-3	many	.	CASSQEALRTDTQYF	TGTGCCAGCAGCCAAGAGGCACTCCGCACAGATACGCAGTATTTT
TRBV20-1	TRBJ1-5	many	.	CSARAEGGDTQPQHF	TGCAGTGCTAGAGCTGAGGGGGGAGATACTCAGCCCCAGCATTTT
TRBV7-2	TRBJ1-1	many	.	CASSFTLASEAFF	TGTGCCAGCAGCTTTACACTTGCGTCTGAAGCTTTCTTT
TRBV27	TRBJ1-5	.	.	CASRALGLSNQPQHF	TGTGCCAGCCGGGCCCTGGGATTGAGCAATCAGCCCCAGCATTTT
TRBV10-1	TRBJ2-5	.	.	CASSESTLGTQYF	TGCGCCAGCAGTGAGTCGACCCTAGGGACCCAGTACTTC
TRBV11-2	TRBJ2-4	.	.	CASSRPGIAKNIQYF	TGTGCCAGCAGCCGACCTGGTATAGCCAAAAACATTCAGTACTTC
TRBV3-1	TRBJ1-1	few	.	CASSYTGSHVNTEAFF	TGTGCCAGCAGCTACACAGGGTCCCATGTGAACACTGAAGCTTTCTTT
TRBV28	TRBJ2-5	.	.	CASTLTGLETQYF	TGTGCCAGCACCCTGACAGGCCTCGAGACCCAGTACTTC
TRBV12-3/TRBV12-4	TRBJ2-1	.	TRBD1	CASSLSGQVAYNEQFF	TGTGCCAGCAGTTTATCGGGACAGGTGGCCTACAATGAGCAGTTCTTC
TRBV30	TRBJ2-1	many	TRBD2	CAWSNTGTSGRYNEQFF	TGTGCCTGGAGTAACACCGGGACTAGCGGGAGGTACAATGAGCAGTTCTTC
TRBV29-1	TRBJ2-1	many	.	CSVTGRLYNEQFF	TGCAGCGTTACAGGGCGGCTCTACAATGAGCAGTTCTTC
TRBV12-3/TRBV12-4	TRBJ1-1	.	TRBD1	CASSQQGKNTEAFF	TGTGCCAGCAGCCAACAGGGGAAGAACACTGAAGCTTTCTTT
TRBV20-1	TRBJ2-1	many	TRBD2	CSADDSGRARDEQFF	TGCAGTGCCGATGATAGCGGGAGGGCTAGGGATGAGCAGTTCTTC
TRBV7-2	TRBJ2-3	many	TRBD2	CASTGLAGGFNTQYF	TGTGCCAGCACCGGACTAGCGGGAGGGTTCAATACGCAGTATTTT
TRBV7-2	TRBJ2-6	many	.	CASSLGGTPHVLTF	TGTGCCAGCAGCTTAGGGGGCACGCCCCACGTCCTGACTTTC
TRBV29-1	TRBJ2-1	many	TRBD1	CSGGTGLSYNEQFF	TGCAGCGGAGGGACAGGGCTGAGCTACAATGAGCAGTTCTTC
TRBV28	TRBJ1-2	many	.	CASTTGNYGYTF	TGTGCCAGCACGACGGGAAACTATGGCTACACCTTC
TRBV7-9	TRBJ1-3	.	.	CASSPPGWSSGNTIYF	TGTGCCAGCAGCCCCCCTGGGTGGAGCTCTGGAAACACCATATATTTT
TRBV3-1	TRBJ1-5	.	.	CASSKRPYQPQHF	TGTGCCAGCAGCAAGAGACCTTATCAGCCCCAGCATTTT
TRBV28	TRBJ2-7	few	.	CASGQPEQYF	TGTGCCAGCGGACAACCCGAGCAGTACTTC
TRBV24-1	TRBJ2-3	few	.	CATSDLPGESTDTQYF	TGTGCCACCAGTGATTTGCCGGGGGAAAGCACAGATACGCAGTATTTT
TRBV29-1	TRBJ2-1	many	TRBD2	CSVEMGLAETYNEQFF	TGCAGCGTTGAAATGGGACTAGCGGAGACCTACAATGAGCAGTTCTTC
TRBV19	TRBJ1-5	.	.	CASSIDKGAVGNQPQHF	TGTGCCAGTAGTATAGACAAAGGGGCGGTAGGCAATCAGCCCCAGCATTTT
TRBV24-1	TRBJ1-3	few	.	CATSDSRRPGNTIYF	TGTGCCACCAGTGATTCTCGCCGCCCTGGAAACACCATATATTTT
TRBV6-5	TRBJ1-3	few	.	CASRKVSGNTIYF	TGTGCCAGCAGGAAGGTCTCTGGAAACACCATATATTTT
TRBV3-1	TRBJ1-1	.	TRBD1	CASSVRDRRTEAFF	TGTGCCAGCAGCGTCCGGGACAGACGCACTGAAGCTTTCTTT